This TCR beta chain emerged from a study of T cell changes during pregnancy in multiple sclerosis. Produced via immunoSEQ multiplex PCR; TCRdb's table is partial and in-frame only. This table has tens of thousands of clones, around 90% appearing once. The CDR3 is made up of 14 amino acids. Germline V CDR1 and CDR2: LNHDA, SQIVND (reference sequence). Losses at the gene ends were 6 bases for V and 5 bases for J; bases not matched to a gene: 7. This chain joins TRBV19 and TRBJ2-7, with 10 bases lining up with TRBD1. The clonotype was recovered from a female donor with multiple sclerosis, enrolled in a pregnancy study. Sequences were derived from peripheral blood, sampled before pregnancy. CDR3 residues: CASSTRDRGNEQYF. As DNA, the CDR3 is TGTGCCAGTAGCACGAGGGACAGGGGAAACGAGCAGTACTTC.